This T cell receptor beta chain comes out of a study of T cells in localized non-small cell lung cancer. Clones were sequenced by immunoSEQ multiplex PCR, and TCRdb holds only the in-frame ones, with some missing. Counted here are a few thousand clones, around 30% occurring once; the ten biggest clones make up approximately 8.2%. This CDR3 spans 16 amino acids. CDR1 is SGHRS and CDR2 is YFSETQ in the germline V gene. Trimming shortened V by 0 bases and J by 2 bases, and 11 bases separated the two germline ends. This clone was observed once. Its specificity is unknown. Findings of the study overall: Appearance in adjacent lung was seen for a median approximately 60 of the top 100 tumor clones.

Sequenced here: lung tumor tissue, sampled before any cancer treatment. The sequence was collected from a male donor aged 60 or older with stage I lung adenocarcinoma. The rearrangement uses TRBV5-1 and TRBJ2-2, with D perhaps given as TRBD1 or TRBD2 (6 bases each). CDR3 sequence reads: CASSLGRGGNTGELFF. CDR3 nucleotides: TGCGCCAGCAGCTTGGGCAGGGGAGGAAACACCGGGGAGCTGTTTTTT. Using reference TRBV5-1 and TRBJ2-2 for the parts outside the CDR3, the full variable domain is KAGVTQTPRYLIKTRGQQVTLSCSPISGHRSVSWYQQTPGQGLQFLFEYFSETQRNKGNFPGRFSGRQFSNSRSEMNVSTLELGDSALYLCASSLGRGGNTGELFFGEGSRLTVL.